Presented here are 18 T cell receptor beta chains from one specimen sequenced in a study of T-cell reconstitution after alpha-beta-depleted transplantation in children. Preparing the TCRbeta library involved the use of unique molecular identifiers. TCRdb independently ran MiXCR on the PCR reads; one entry per CDR3 protein. The sample lists around 96,000 distinct CDR3 sequences; 12% were seen once. The sample here was PBMCs from the stem cell graft donor, taken from the stem cell graft. The receptors stem from a human donor who donated a stem cell graft to a child with inherited bone marrow failure.

This clonotype occurred many times. The chain joins TRBV2 to TRBJ2-2; TRBD2 might be the D (5 bases). CDR1 and CDR2 (germline): SNHLY, FYNNEI. The CDR3 contains 14 residues. Trimming removed 6 bases at V and 6 bases at J, with 14 bases between. The CDR3 protein is CASSATGWAGELFF. In DNA, the CDR3 is TGTGCCAGCAGCGCCACGGGGTGGGCCGGGGAGCTGTTTTTT. Together with reference TRBV2 and TRBJ2-2, the CDR3 gives the full variable domain: EPEVTQTPSHQVTQMGQEVILRCVPISNHLYFYWYRQILGQKVEFLVSFYNNEISEKSEIFDDQFSVERPDGSNFTLKIRSTKLEDSAMYFCASSATGWAGELFFGEGSRLTVL.

In this sample, this clonotype turned up many times. The V gene is TRBV7-3, the J gene TRBJ2-7; possibly TRBD1 for D (6 bases). Germline values: CDR1 SGHTA, CDR2 FQGTGA. Trimming left V 5 bases short and J 0 bases short, with 17 bases between. This CDR3 comprises 16 residues. The CDR3 DNA reads as TGTGCCAGCAGCCCGAAAGGGGGTTCCCGCTCCTACGAGCAGTACTTC. Amino acids: CASSPKGGSRSYEQYF.

This clonotype was observed many times. V gene TRBV4-2 combines with J gene TRBJ2-7; the match to TRBD1 covers 9 bases. Germline lookup yields CDR1 LGHNA and CDR2 YNFKEQ. Trimming took 1 base from V and 2 from J; bases not matched to a gene: 6. This CDR3 is built from 16 residues. DNA of the CDR3: TGTGCCAGCAGCCAAGTGGGGACAGGGAGGACCTACGAGCAGTACTTC. Translating gives CASSQVGTGRTYEQYF.

This clonotype has ten or more counts. The J gene is TRBJ2-1, the V gene TRBV29-1, with 9 bases that match TRBD1. Germline assignment: CDR1 SQVTM and CDR2 ANQGSEA. Losses at the gene ends were 6 bases for V and 2 bases for J; bases not matched to a gene: 5. The CDR3 is 14 residues long. Written as DNA, the CDR3 is TGCAGCGTACCAACAGGGGGCGCCTACAATGAGCAGTTCTTC. The encoded protein is CSVPTGGAYNEQFF.

The chain uses TRBV30 and TRBJ2-7; D is perhaps TRBD2 (6 bases). Germline CDR1 and CDR2: GTSNPN and SVGIG (reference sequence). The CDR3 is 13 amino acids. Between the trimmed V and J ends, which lost 0 bases and 6 bases, there was a span of 12 bases. The CDR3 loop is CAWSVLRRGEQYF. The CDR3, as DNA: TGTGCCTGGAGTGTACTGAGGCGGGGCGAGCAGTACTTC.

This clonotype has a count of ten or more. The chain recombines TRBV20-1 with TRBJ2-7; 7 nucleotides align to TRBD1. Unmatched junction bases numbered 6, after V lost 2 bases and J lost 2 bases. The V gene's germline CDR1 is DFQATT and CDR2 SNEGSKA (reference sequence). The CDR3 is 14 amino acids. This CDR3 is CSARIEGAAYEQYF. CDR3 nucleotides: TGCAGTGCTAGAATAGAGGGGGCTGCCTACGAGCAGTACTTC.

This clonotype was picked up many times. CDR3 amino acids: CASSLEGELFF. The CDR3 nucleotides are TGCGCCAGCAGCTTGGAAGGGGAGCTGTTTTTT. The chain links TRBV5-1 to TRBJ2-2; D gene unclear. This CDR3 is 11 amino acids long. V lost 0 bases, J lost 8 bases, and 2 bases lay in between. Per the germline V gene, CDR1 is SGHRS and CDR2 is YFSETQ. The full variable domain, its missing parts supplied by reference TRBV5-1 and TRBJ2-2, is KAGVTQTPRYLIKTRGQQVTLSCSPISGHRSVSWYQQTPGQGLQFLFEYFSETQRNKGNFPGRFSGRQFSNSRSEMNVSTLELGDSALYLCASSLEGELFFGEGSRLTVL.

Many counts were recorded for this clonotype. As DNA, the CDR3 is TGTGCTAGTGGTTTGGAACAGGGGGCGTATGGCTACACCTTC. Amino acid sequence: CASGLEQGAYGYTF. The rearrangement links TRBV12-5 to TRBJ1-2; 9 nucleotides align to TRBD1. Germline CDR1 and CDR2: LGHNT and FRNRAP. Trimming took 1 base from V and 5 from J; bases not matched to a gene: 2. The CDR3 runs to 14 residues.

The chain couples TRBV3-1 to TRBJ2-1; the D gene could be TRBD1 or TRBD2 (6 bases each). The V and J ends lost 5 bases and 2 bases respectively, with 13 bases between them. The CDR3 is made up of 15 amino acids. Germline V gives CDR1 LGHDT, CDR2 YNNKEL (reference sequence). CDR3: CASSGGRGTYNEQFF. The CDR3 DNA follows: TGTGCCAGCAGCGGGGGGCGGGGAACCTACAATGAGCAGTTCTTC.

This rearrangement joins TRBV10-3 to TRBJ2-7; D uncertain. Between the trimmed V and J ends, which lost 3 bases and 5 bases, there was a span of 5 bases. Per the germline V gene, CDR1 is ENHRY and CDR2 is SYGVKD. The CDR3 length is 11 residues. The CDR3 sequence is CAISDVNEQYF. The CDR3 DNA reads as TGTGCCATCAGTGACGTCAACGAGCAGTACTTC.

This clonotype was recorded at least ten times. The V and J genes are TRBV5-1 and TRBJ2-1; the match to TRBD2 covers 7 bases. This CDR3 contains 16 residues. V gave up 0 bases and J gave up 7 bases; unmatched junction bases: 10. The germline gives CDR1 SGHRS, CDR2 YFSETQ. The CDR3 sequence: CASSLGGGVRTNEQFF. The CDR3 nucleotides read TGCGCCAGCAGCTTGGGGGGAGGGGTGAGGACGAATGAGCAGTTCTTC.

The rearrangement uses TRBV12-3 or TRBV12-4 and TRBJ2-1; no firm D call. CDR3 length: 14 residues. Trimming left V 5 bases short and J 6 bases short, with 14 bases between. In nucleotides, the CDR3 is TGTGCCAGCAGTCCTAGACCACTGAGCAATGAGCAGTTCTTC. This translates into CASSPRPLSNEQFF.

As for this clonotype: The junction does not match germline at one end; this may be a read error. CDR3 DNA: TGTGACAGCAGGCCTAGTGGGACTAAGGATTACGAGCAGTACTTC. This gives the protein CDSRPSGTKDYEQYF. This chain connects TRBV6-1 to TRBJ2-7, with 7 bases matching TRBD2. The CDR3 extends over 15 amino acids. The germline CDR1 and CDR2 sequences are MNHNS and SASEGT.

This clonotype was recorded many times. CDR3: CSARWEGVQETQYF. CDR3 nucleotides: TGCAGTGCTAGGTGGGAGGGAGTCCAAGAGACCCAGTACTTC. The rearrangement uses TRBV20-1 and TRBJ2-5; 7 bases align to TRBD2. This CDR3 comprises 14 residues. Germline-derived CDR1 and CDR2 are DFQATT and SNEGSKA (reference sequence). V shed 3 bases and J 1 base; nucleotides not matched to a gene: 5.

The V call is TRBV20-1, the J call TRBJ2-7; possible D gene TRBD1, 6 bases. Germline CDR1 and CDR2: DFQATT and SNEGSKA (reference sequence). This CDR3 comprises 13 residues. With 1 base removed from V and 3 bases from J, the gap between germline ends came to 10 bases. For the CDR3, the DNA is TGCAGTGCTAGAGGGACAGCTAACTACGAGCAGTACTTC. Amino acid sequence: CSARGTANYEQYF.

A remark on this clonotype: The germline gene is not matched at one end of the junction; a read error may be the cause. V is TRBV6-1 and J is TRBJ2-6, with D possibly TRBD1 on 5 matching bases. The CDR3 contains 14 residues. Looked up from germline, CDR1 is MNHNS and CDR2 is SASEGT. The CDR3 nucleotides are TGTGCCAGCAGTGTACAGTCTGGGGCCAACGTCCTGATTTTC. Its protein product is CASSVQSGANVLIF.

This clonotype showed up just a few times. One junction end does not reproduce the germline sequence, and a read error may be involved. The gene calls are TRBV3-1 and TRBJ1-5, with 8 bases identical to TRBD1. Germline V gene sequence: CDR1 LGHDT, CDR2 YNNKEL (reference sequence). The CDR3 contains 18 residues. The chain's CDR3 is CACSQEGTGLYSNQPQHF. In DNA form, the CDR3 reads TGTGCCTGCAGCCAAGAGGGGACAGGACTCTATAGCAATCAGCCCCAGCATTTT.

The chain is built from TRBV27 and TRBJ2-1, with 7 bases identical to TRBD2. In germline, CDR1 is MNHEY, CDR2 SMNVEV (reference sequence). CDR3 size: 12 residues. V shed 8 bases and J 6 bases; nucleotides not matched to a gene: 4. CDR3 region: CASRGESNEQFF. In nucleotides, the CDR3 is TGTGCCAGCCGGGGGGAGAGCAATGAGCAGTTCTTC.